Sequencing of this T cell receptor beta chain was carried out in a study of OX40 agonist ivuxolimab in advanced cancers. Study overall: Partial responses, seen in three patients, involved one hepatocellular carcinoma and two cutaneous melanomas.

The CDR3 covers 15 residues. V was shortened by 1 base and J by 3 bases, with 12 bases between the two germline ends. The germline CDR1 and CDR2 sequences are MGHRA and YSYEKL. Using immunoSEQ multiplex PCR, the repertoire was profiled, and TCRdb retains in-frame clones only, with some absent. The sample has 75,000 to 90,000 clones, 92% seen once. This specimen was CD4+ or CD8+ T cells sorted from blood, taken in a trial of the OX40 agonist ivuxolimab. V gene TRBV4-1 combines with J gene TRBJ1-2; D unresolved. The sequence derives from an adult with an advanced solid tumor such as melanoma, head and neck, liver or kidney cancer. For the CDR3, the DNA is TGCGCCAGCAGCCAAGTCGGCAGGTCCTACTATGGCTACACCTTC. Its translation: CASSQVGRSYYGYTF.